These 26 T cell receptor beta chains originate from one sample sequenced in a study of spatial heterogeneity in lung cancer. The sample's time point: sample taken at primary tumor resection. Whole RNA, which was extracted from tumor, nontumor lung tissue or frozen PBMC, was sequenced without any cell sorting. TCRdb called the 5' RACE reads again in MiXCR, with one record for every CDR3 protein. This sample yields 20,000 to 30,000 distinct CDR3 sequences, of which about 5.1% are seen a single time; less than 5.5% belongs to the top ten. Material: PBMCs, obtained at surgery. These receptors all stem from a male donor with early-stage non-small cell lung cancer.

The table lists this clonotype with many counts. CDR3 sequence (DNA): TGTGCCATCAGTGAGTCGAAGGAGAACGAGCAGTACTTC. Its protein is CAISESKENEQYF. The V call is TRBV10-3, the J call TRBJ2-7, with D uncertain. The V gene lost 0 bases and the J gene lost 5 bases, with 8 bases spanning the gap. The CDR3 runs 13 residues. Germline CDR1 and CDR2: ENHRY and SYGVKD.

This clonotype came up a few times. The chain recombines TRBV7-2 with TRBJ1-2; D not certain. CDR1 and CDR2 from the germline V gene are SGHTA and FQGNSA. The CDR3 sequence is 13 residues long. V was clipped by 5 bases and J by 0 bases, with 7 bases between them. The DNA for the CDR3 is TGTGCCAGCAGCCCGCAAGCTAACTATGGCTACACCTTC. Translated: CASSPQANYGYTF.

This clonotype was counted many times. The chain has TRBV2 and TRBJ2-5; D is uncertain. Per germline, CDR1 SNHLY and CDR2 FYNNEI. The V end was cut by 3 bases, the J end by 1 base, with 6 bases between. The CDR3 has 13 amino acids. The CDR3 coding sequence is TGTGCCAGCAGTGAGGAAGCCCAAGAGACCCAGTACTTC. It encodes CASSEEAQETQYF.

This clonotype was recorded at least ten times. The chain employs TRBV15 and TRBJ2-3; TRBD1 agrees at 7 bases. The length of the CDR3 is 15 residues. With 4 bases clipped from V and 3 bases from J, the junction kept 7 bases outside the gene matches. Germline CDR1 is LNHNV and CDR2 is YYDKDF (reference sequence). The CDR3 protein is CATSNRQGGTDTQYF. The CDR3 bases are TGTGCCACCAGCAACCGACAGGGTGGGACAGATACGCAGTATTTT.

This clonotype has ten or more counts. The J gene is TRBJ1-4, the V gene TRBV19; TRBD1 agrees at 10 bases. Trimming took 6 bases from V and 8 from J; bases not matched to a gene: 9. This CDR3 contains 15 residues. Germline V gene data show CDR1 as LNHDA and CDR2 as SQIVND (reference sequence). This CDR3 reads CASRAQGTGDEKLFF. Here the CDR3 DNA reads TGTGCCAGTAGGGCCCAGGGGACAGGGGACGAAAAACTGTTTTTT.

This clonotype turned up a few times. The rearrangement uses TRBV28 and TRBJ2-2, with D perhaps TRBD2 (6 bases). Germline V gene lookup returns CDR1 MDHEN and CDR2 SYDVKM. The V and J ends lost 4 bases and 6 bases respectively, with 15 bases between them. The length of the CDR3 is 15 residues. For the CDR3, the DNA is TGTGCCAGCAGTTCGTGGGGGGATTTCGCCGGGGAGCTGTTTTTT. It translates to CASSSWGDFAGELFF.

This clonotype was counted at least ten times. This sequence joins TRBV7-2 and TRBJ1-6; no firm D call. CDR1 is SGHTA, CDR2 FQGNSA, per germline. This CDR3 is built from 13 residues. V was trimmed by 8 bases and J by 9 bases, leaving 14 bases between them. In DNA, the CDR3 is TGTGCCAGCTTACAAACCTGGGGTTCACCCCTCCACTTT. It translates to CASLQTWGSPLHF.

This clonotype was observed many times. This rearrangement joins TRBV7-9 to TRBJ2-1; no firm D call. Germline lookup yields CDR1 SEHNR and CDR2 FQNEAQ (reference sequence). This CDR3 spans 16 amino acids. Trimming stripped 1 base from V and 2 bases from J, with 12 bases between. The CDR3 nucleotides are TGTGCCAGCAGCTTAGTCTACCAGTATACCTACAATGAGCAGTTCTTC. Translation: CASSLVYQYTYNEQFF.

The V gene is TRBV6-5, the J gene TRBJ1-1; D not certain. CDR3 length: 13 amino acids. CDR1 MNHEY and CDR2 SVGAGI come from the germline V gene. V was pared by 8 bases and J by 0 bases, with 10 bases between. The CDR3: CASSGPMNTEAFF. CDR3 bases: TGTGCCAGCTCGGGCCCAATGAACACTGAAGCTTTCTTT.

This clonotype was recorded at least ten times. The chain couples TRBV7-2 to TRBJ2-4; D could derive from TRBD1 or TRBD2 (5 bases each). Germline CDR1 SGHTA, CDR2 FQGNSA. The CDR3 has 15 residues. V shed 5 bases and J shed 4 bases, with 15 bases lying between them. The CDR3 reads CASSRIGTGKNIQYF. The CDR3 nucleotides are TGTGCCAGCAGCCGTATAGGGACGGGAAAAAACATTCAGTACTTC.

This clonotype was counted ten times or more. This chain joins TRBV28 and TRBJ2-3; 12 bases fit TRBD2. Germline CDR1 reads MDHEN; CDR2 reads SYDVKM. The CDR3 has 13 residues. The V and J ends lost 7 bases and 12 bases, in that order; junction bases with no gene match: 8. In DNA form, the CDR3 reads TGTGCCAGCAACCCGGGACTAGCGGGCGCCCAGTATTTT. Encoded protein: CASNPGLAGAQYF. Full variable domain (outside the CDR3, taken from reference TRBV28 and TRBJ2-3): DVKVTQSSRYLVKRTGEKVFLECVQDMDHENMFWYRQDPGLGLRLIYFSYDVKMKEKGDIPEGYSVSREKKERFSLILESASTNQTSMYLCASNPGLAGAQYFGPGTRLTVL.

This clonotype occurred many times. The CDR3 DNA sequence: TGTGCCAGCAGCTTAGACAGGACTAGCGTAAAGGAGCAGTTCTTC. Translation gives CASSLDRTSVKEQFF. V usage is TRBV11-2 and J usage is TRBJ2-1; TRBD2 agrees at 9 bases. Per germline, CDR1 SGHAT and CDR2 FQNNGV. The V segment lost 0 bases and the J segment 10 bases; nucleotides outside the gene matches: 7. CDR3 length: 15 amino acids.

In this sample, this clonotype turned up many times. The CDR3 coding sequence is TGTGCCAGCAGTTCCCTGGGACAGGCCGACTCCTACGAGCAGTACTTC. The encoded protein is CASSSLGQADSYEQYF. V usage is TRBV27 and J usage is TRBJ2-7; TRBD1 matches at 8 bases. Looked up from germline, CDR1 is MNHEY and CDR2 is SMNVEV (reference sequence). J lost 0 bases, V lost 4 bases, and 8 bases had no gene match. CDR3 length: 16 amino acids.

This clonotype showed up many times. This chain connects TRBV2 to TRBJ1-5; D gene ambiguous. Trimming left V 3 bases short and J 5 bases short, with 14 bases between. Germline CDR1 reads SNHLY; CDR2 reads FYNNEI. The CDR3 is 15 residues long. In nucleotides, the CDR3 is TGTGCCAGCAGTGAGGGGTCAAGCCCCCATCAGCCCCAGCATTTT. Translating gives CASSEGSSPHQPQHF. The whole variable domain, filled in from reference TRBV2 and TRBJ1-5, reads EPEVTQTPSHQVTQMGQEVILRCVPISNHLYFYWYRQILGQKVEFLVSFYNNEISEKSEIFDDQFSVERPDGSNFTLKIRSTKLEDSAMYFCASSEGSSPHQPQHFGDGTRLSIL.

This clonotype was seen many times. This sequence joins TRBV20-1 and TRBJ1-4; D perhaps matches TRBD1 (6 bases). This CDR3 is 13 amino acids long. Germline assignment: CDR1 DFQATT and CDR2 SNEGSKA (reference sequence). Trimming took 6 bases from V and 5 from J, leaving 13 bases between them. CDR3 region: CSAWDTLNEKLFF. DNA for the CDR3: TGCAGTGCCTGGGACACCTTAAATGAAAAACTGTTTTTT.

By share, this clonotype ranks as medium-sized. A read error may produce the germline difference seen at one junction end. The genes are TRBV28 and TRBJ2-1; D not certain. Germline CDR1 is MDHEN and CDR2 is SYDVKM. This CDR3 region has 16 residues. The CDR3 here is CASSPSVGFSHNEQFF. The CDR3 DNA sequence: TGTGCCAGCAGTCCTTCGGTGGGGTTCTCCCACAATGAGCAGTTCTTC.

Ten or more counts support this clonotype. V and J are TRBV7-3 and TRBJ2-6; D remains ambiguous. CDR1 and CDR2 from the germline V gene are SGHTA and FQGTGA. V was pared by 7 bases and J by 2 bases, with 12 bases between. The CDR3 length is 15 residues. Here the CDR3 DNA reads TGTGCCAGCATGTCCCCGGCCACTGGGGCCAACGTCCTGACTTTC. Its protein product is CASMSPATGANVLTF.

This clonotype occurred many times. CDR3 DNA sequence: TGTGCCAGCAGTTTATACGGCGGGAGGGAATACGAGCAGTACTTC. It is translated as CASSLYGGREYEQYF. The V gene is TRBV27, the J gene TRBJ2-7; 9 nucleotides agree with TRBD2. Germline V CDR1 and CDR2: MNHEY, SMNVEV (reference sequence). Germline trimming cut 1 base from V and 4 bases from J; bases unmatched to any gene: 5. This CDR3 has 15 amino acids.

This clonotype was recorded many times. V usage is TRBV20-1 and J usage is TRBJ2-7; D is perhaps TRBD2 (5 bases). This CDR3 has 14 amino acids. V dropped 3 bases and J dropped 2 bases, with 14 bases sitting between them. Germline loops: CDR1 DFQATT, CDR2 SNEGSKA (reference sequence). As DNA, the CDR3 is TGCAGTGCTAGTTGGGGTCGGGAAGCCTACGAGCAGTACTTC. This gives the protein CSASWGREAYEQYF.

This clonotype appeared many times. The chain has TRBV6-5 and TRBJ2-3; D possibly corresponds to TRBD2 (6 bases). Per the germline V gene, CDR1 is MNHEY and CDR2 is SVGAGI. V was cut by 6 bases and J by 1 base, with 20 bases left in between. The CDR3 is 17 amino acids. The CDR3 here is CASSHGGRRGGTDTQYF. The CDR3 DNA reads as TGTGCCAGCAGCCATGGAGGGAGGCGAGGGGGCACAGATACGCAGTATTTT.

This clonotype was counted a few times. This rearrangement joins TRBV30 to TRBJ1-2; D possibly corresponds to TRBD1 (6 bases). With 5 bases removed from V and 7 bases from J, the gap between germline ends came to 14 bases. The germline CDR1 and CDR2 sequences are GTSNPN and SVGIG (reference sequence). The CDR3 loop spans 12 amino acids. CDR3 nucleotides: TGTGCCTGGTCCAGTACAGGGTCTGGCTACACCTTC. Translating it yields CAWSSTGSGYTF.

The rearrangement links TRBV24-1 to TRBJ2-3; D is unclear. From germline, CDR1 is KGHDR and CDR2 SFDVKD. The ends were cut back, 0 bases at V and 4 bases at J, with 1 base in the middle. This CDR3 is 12 amino acids long. CDR3 DNA: TGTGCCACCAGTGATTTGGCAGATACGCAGTATTTT. It codes for CATSDLADTQYF.

This clonotype was detected a few times. The chain is built from TRBV6-5 and TRBJ2-5, with D possibly being TRBD2 (5 bases). CDR3 length equals 15 residues. The V gene lost 2 bases and the J gene lost 0 bases, with 10 bases spanning the gap. Germline V CDR1 and CDR2: MNHEY, SVGAGI. This CDR3 reads CASSYRSDYQETQYF. For the CDR3, the DNA is TGTGCCAGCAGTTACAGGTCGGACTACCAAGAGACCCAGTACTTC.

The sample holds many counts of this clonotype. The chain uses TRBV19 and TRBJ1-4; D is unclear. Trimming stripped 8 bases from V and 8 bases from J, with 9 bases between. This CDR3 spans 11 amino acids. Germline CDR1 reads LNHDA; CDR2 reads SQIVND (reference sequence). DNA of the CDR3: TGTGCCAGTGGACCTTGGGAAAAACTGTTTTTT. As protein: CASGPWEKLFF. The full variable domain, rest sourced from reference TRBV19 and TRBJ1-4, is DGGITQSPKYLFRKEGQNVTLSCEQNLNHDAMYWYRQDPGQGLRLIYYSQIVNDFQKGDIAEGYSVSREKKESFPLTVTSAQKNPTAFYLCASGPWEKLFFGSGTQLSVL.

This clonotype was found many times. The gene calls are TRBV7-8 and TRBJ1-2, with 11 positions matching TRBD1. Germline-derived CDR1 and CDR2 are SGHVS and FQNEAQ. There are 17 residues in the CDR3. The trim removed 0 bases at V and 7 bases at J, leaving 10 bases unmatched. CDR3 in amino acids: CASSLARPGQGVRGYTF. CDR3 nucleotides: TGTGCCAGCAGCTTAGCCCGACCGGGACAGGGGGTCCGTGGCTACACCTTC.

This clonotype was counted at least ten times. This chain connects TRBV6-5 to TRBJ2-7; D is perhaps TRBD2 (5 bases). This CDR3 is built from 12 residues. Germline loops: CDR1 MNHEY, CDR2 SVGAGI. V was pared by 11 bases and J by 3 bases, with 14 bases between. CDR3 nucleotide sequence: TGTGCCGCCGGGATTTCAGGCTACGAGCAGTACTTC. Translation: CAAGISGYEQYF.